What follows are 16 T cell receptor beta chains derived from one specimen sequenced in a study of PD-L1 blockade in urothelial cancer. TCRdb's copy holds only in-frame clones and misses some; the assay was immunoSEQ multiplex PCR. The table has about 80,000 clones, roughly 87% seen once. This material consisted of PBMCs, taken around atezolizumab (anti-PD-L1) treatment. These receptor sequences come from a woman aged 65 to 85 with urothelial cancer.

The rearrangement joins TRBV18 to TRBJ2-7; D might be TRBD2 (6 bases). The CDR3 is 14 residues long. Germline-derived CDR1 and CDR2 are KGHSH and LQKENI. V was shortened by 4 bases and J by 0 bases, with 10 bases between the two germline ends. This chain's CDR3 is CASSLSGSSYEQYF. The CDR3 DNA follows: TGTGCCAGCTCACTTAGCGGAAGCTCCTACGAGCAGTACTTC.

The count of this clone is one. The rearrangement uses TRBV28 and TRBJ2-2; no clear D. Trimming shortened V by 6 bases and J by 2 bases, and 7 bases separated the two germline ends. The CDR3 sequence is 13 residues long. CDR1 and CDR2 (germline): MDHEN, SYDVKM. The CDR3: CASRSSNTGELFF. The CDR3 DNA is TGTGCCAGCAGGTCATCAAACACCGGGGAGCTGTTTTTT.

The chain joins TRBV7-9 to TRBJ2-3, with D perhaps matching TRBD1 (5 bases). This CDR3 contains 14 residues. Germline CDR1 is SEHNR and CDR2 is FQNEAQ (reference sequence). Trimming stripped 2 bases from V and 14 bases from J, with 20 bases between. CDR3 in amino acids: CASSLYLFGHRPYF. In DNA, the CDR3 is TGTGCCAGCAGCTTATACCTCTTTGGACACCGCCCGTATTTT.

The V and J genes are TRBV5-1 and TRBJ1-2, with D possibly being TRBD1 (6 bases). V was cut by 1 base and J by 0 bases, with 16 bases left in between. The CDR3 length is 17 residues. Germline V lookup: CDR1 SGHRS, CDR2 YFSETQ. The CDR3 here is CASSLRQGTSTNYGYTF. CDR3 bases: TGCGCCAGCAGCTTGCGGCAGGGGACAAGTACTAACTATGGCTACACCTTC.

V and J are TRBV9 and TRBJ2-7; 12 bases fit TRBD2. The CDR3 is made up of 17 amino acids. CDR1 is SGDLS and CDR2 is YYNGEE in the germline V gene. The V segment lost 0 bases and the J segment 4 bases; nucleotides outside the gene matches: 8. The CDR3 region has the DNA TGTGCCAGCAGCGTAGGCCTAGCGGGGGGGCCGGGTTACGAGCAGTACTTC. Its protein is CASSVGLAGGPGYEQYF.

CDR3 sequence reads: CASSRETGIYGYTF. For the CDR3, the DNA is TGTGCCAGCAGCCGCGAGACAGGGATTTATGGCTACACCTTC. V gene TRBV5-4 combines with J gene TRBJ1-2; 7 bases are shared with TRBD1. J was trimmed by 5 bases and V by 4 bases; bases with no gene match: 8. Germline assignment: CDR1 SGHNT and CDR2 YYREEE (reference sequence). This CDR3 spans 14 amino acids.

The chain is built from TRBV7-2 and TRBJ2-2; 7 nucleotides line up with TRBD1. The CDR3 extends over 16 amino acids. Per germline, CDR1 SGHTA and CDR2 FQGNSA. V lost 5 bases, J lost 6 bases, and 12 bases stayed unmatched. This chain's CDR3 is CASSQNLGTVPGELFF. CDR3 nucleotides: TGTGCCAGCAGCCAAAACTTAGGGACAGTGCCCGGGGAGCTGTTTTTT.

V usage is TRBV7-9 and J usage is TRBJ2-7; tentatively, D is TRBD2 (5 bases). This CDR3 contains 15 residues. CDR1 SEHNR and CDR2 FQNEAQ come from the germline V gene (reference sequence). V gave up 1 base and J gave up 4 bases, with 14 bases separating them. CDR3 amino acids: CASSLGAAEFYEQYF. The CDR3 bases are TGTGCCAGCAGCTTAGGCGCAGCGGAATTTTACGAGCAGTACTTC.

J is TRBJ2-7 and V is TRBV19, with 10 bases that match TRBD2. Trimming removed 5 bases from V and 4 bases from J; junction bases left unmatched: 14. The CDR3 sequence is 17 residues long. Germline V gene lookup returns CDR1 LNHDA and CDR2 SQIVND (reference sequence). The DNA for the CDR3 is TGTGCCAGTAGTCCGAACGGGCAGCGGGAGGGCCGGTACGAGCAGTACTTC. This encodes CASSPNGQREGRYEQYF.

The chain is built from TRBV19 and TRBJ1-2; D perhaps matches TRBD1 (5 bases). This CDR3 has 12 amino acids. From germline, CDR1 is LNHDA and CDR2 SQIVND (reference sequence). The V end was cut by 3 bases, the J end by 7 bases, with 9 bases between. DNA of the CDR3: TGTGCCAGTAGTATGGGGGAGGTTGGCTACACCTTC. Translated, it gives CASSMGEVGYTF. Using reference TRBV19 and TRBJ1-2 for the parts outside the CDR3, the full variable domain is DGGITQSPKYLFRKEGQNVTLSCEQNLNHDAMYWYRQDPGQGLRLIYYSQIVNDFQKGDIAEGYSVSREKKESFPLTVTSAQKNPTAFYLCASSMGEVGYTFGSGTRLTVV.

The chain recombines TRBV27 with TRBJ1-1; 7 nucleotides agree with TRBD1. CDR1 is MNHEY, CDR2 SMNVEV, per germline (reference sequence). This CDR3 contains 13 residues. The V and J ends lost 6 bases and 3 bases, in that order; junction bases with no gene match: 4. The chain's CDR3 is CASRRQGYTEAFF. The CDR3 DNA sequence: TGTGCCAGCAGAAGACAGGGATACACTGAAGCTTTCTTT.

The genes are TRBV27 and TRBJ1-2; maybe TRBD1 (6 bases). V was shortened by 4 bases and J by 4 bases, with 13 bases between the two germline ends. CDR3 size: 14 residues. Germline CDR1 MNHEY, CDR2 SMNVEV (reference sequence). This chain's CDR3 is CASSSGGPGYGYTF. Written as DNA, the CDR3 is TGTGCCAGCAGTTCCGGGGGGCCTGGCTATGGCTACACCTTC.

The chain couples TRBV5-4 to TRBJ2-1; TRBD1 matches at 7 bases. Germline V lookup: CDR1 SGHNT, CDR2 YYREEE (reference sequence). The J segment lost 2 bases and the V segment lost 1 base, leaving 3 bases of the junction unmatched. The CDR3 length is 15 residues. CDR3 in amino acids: CASSLTGDPYNEQFF. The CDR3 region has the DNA TGTGCCAGCAGCTTGACAGGGGATCCCTACAATGAGCAGTTCTTC.

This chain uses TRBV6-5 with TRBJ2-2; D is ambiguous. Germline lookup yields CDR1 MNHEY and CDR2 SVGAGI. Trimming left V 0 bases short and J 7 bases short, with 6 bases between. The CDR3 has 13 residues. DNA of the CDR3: TGTGCCAGCAGTTACTCCGTTTTCGGGGAGCTGTTTTTT. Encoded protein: CASSYSVFGELFF.

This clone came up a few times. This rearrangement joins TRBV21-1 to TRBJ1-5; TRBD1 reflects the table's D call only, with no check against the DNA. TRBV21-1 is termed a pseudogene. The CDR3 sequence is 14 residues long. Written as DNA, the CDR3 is TGTGCCAGCAGCAAAGGGGGCTGGGCTCAGCCCCAGCATTTT. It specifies CASSKGGWAQPQHF.

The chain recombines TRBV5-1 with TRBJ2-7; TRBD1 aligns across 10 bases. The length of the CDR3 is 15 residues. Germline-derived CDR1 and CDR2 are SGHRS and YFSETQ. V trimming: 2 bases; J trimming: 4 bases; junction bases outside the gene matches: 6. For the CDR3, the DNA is TGCGCCAGCAGCTTCCCCGGGACAGGGGTATACGAGCAGTACTTC. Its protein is CASSFPGTGVYEQYF.